These T cell receptor beta chains were read from a single sample in a study of T cells in Graves' hyperthyroidism and ophthalmopathy. TCRdb analysed the multiplex PCR reads with MiXCR anew, one entry per CDR3 protein. Counted here are some 490,000 distinct CDR3 sequences, approximately 23% occurring once; the ten biggest clones make up approximately 49%. The material sequenced was blood. The receptor source for this set is a woman aged 70 to 79 with Graves' ophthalmopathy. CDR3s include the opening cysteine and the closing phenylalanine or tryptophan. The D gene is left open where the match is weak. Clone size is shown for a subset of rows, as once, few, many or a class of expanded clone.

d_call: TRBD2
v_call: TRBV11-2
j_call: TRBJ2-1
clone_size: many
cdr3_aa: CASSRTTGTSGSNEQFF

d_call: TRBD1
v_call: TRBV6-2/TRBV6-3
j_call: TRBJ2-7
clone_size: -
cdr3_aa: CACSYSHRGLYEQYF

d_call: TRBD2
v_call: TRBV12-3/TRBV12-4
j_call: TRBJ2-5
clone_size: many
cdr3_aa: CASSSGGLDQETQYF

d_call: -
v_call: TRBV28
j_call: TRBJ1-1
clone_size: -
cdr3_aa: CASSSGGAATEAFF

d_call: -
v_call: TRBV6-1
j_call: TRBJ1-1
clone_size: many
cdr3_aa: CASSSLSGGANTEAFF

d_call: -
v_call: TRBV28
j_call: TRBJ2-2
clone_size: -
cdr3_aa: CASRGGAANTGELFF

d_call: TRBD1
v_call: TRBV3-1
j_call: TRBJ2-7
clone_size: few
cdr3_aa: CASSRDQQGWEQYF

d_call: -
v_call: TRBV15
j_call: TRBJ2-2
clone_size: -
cdr3_aa: CATSRVLTDSYTGELFF

d_call: -
v_call: TRBV6-2/TRBV6-3
j_call: TRBJ2-2
clone_size: few
cdr3_aa: CASSSPRDPRRYTGELFF

d_call: TRBD1
v_call: TRBV5-1
j_call: TRBJ1-1
clone_size: -
cdr3_aa: CASDTGQENTEAFF

d_call: TRBD1
v_call: TRBV5-1
j_call: TRBJ1-1
clone_size: few
cdr3_aa: CASSWRGRGTEAFF

d_call: -
v_call: TRBV11-2
j_call: TRBJ2-3
clone_size: few
cdr3_aa: CASSLAGTFPGTDTQYF

d_call: -
v_call: TRBV6-2/TRBV6-3
j_call: TRBJ2-7
clone_size: few
cdr3_aa: CASKDFTWDEQYF

d_call: TRBD2
v_call: TRBV11-2
j_call: TRBJ2-1
clone_size: many
cdr3_aa: CASSLDGAGGGNEQFF

d_call: -
v_call: TRBV10-1
j_call: TRBJ1-1
clone_size: -
cdr3_aa: CASSELQGTEAFF

d_call: -
v_call: TRBV20-1
j_call: TRBJ2-5
clone_size: -
cdr3_aa: CSARRPPNLETQYF

d_call: -
v_call: TRBV29-1
j_call: TRBJ2-1
clone_size: -
cdr3_aa: CSVGESRHEQFF

d_call: -
v_call: TRBV2
j_call: TRBJ2-1
clone_size: many
cdr3_aa: CATTGFYNEQFF

d_call: -
v_call: TRBV9
j_call: TRBJ2-4
clone_size: few
cdr3_aa: CASSVEEDIQYF

d_call: TRBD2
v_call: TRBV5-5
j_call: TRBJ2-3
clone_size: -
cdr3_aa: CASSSSTGLAATDTQYF

d_call: TRBD2
v_call: TRBV4-1
j_call: TRBJ2-5
clone_size: -
cdr3_aa: CASSLAGVAETQYF

d_call: TRBD1
v_call: TRBV6-2/TRBV6-3
j_call: TRBJ2-7
clone_size: few
cdr3_aa: CATNRPGQGSYEQYF

d_call: -
v_call: TRBV7-9
j_call: TRBJ2-1
clone_size: many
cdr3_aa: CASSLSGNEQFF

d_call: -
v_call: TRBV5-1
j_call: TRBJ1-5
clone_size: -
cdr3_aa: CASSLGSGGSNQPQHF

d_call: TRBD1
v_call: TRBV29-1
j_call: TRBJ2-1
clone_size: many
cdr3_aa: CSVGGQGAYNEQFF

d_call: TRBD1
v_call: TRBV12-3/TRBV12-4
j_call: TRBJ1-6
clone_size: -
cdr3_aa: CASTVEQGFSPLHF

d_call: -
v_call: TRBV30
j_call: TRBJ2-5
clone_size: -
cdr3_aa: CAWSVRNAGDQYF

d_call: -
v_call: TRBV20-1
j_call: TRBJ1-2
clone_size: few
cdr3_aa: CSASKQTYGYTF

d_call: TRBD2
v_call: TRBV20-1
j_call: TRBJ2-1
clone_size: -
cdr3_aa: CSAPGGTSGSNEQFF

d_call: TRBD1
v_call: TRBV20-1
j_call: TRBJ1-5
clone_size: few
cdr3_aa: CSARSSRGLASNQPQHF

d_call: -
v_call: TRBV7-8
j_call: TRBJ1-5
clone_size: -
cdr3_aa: CASSLGPGSSQHF

d_call: TRBD1
v_call: TRBV7-9
j_call: TRBJ1-4
clone_size: few
cdr3_aa: CASSYTGDPNEKLFF

d_call: -
v_call: TRBV29-1
j_call: TRBJ1-2
clone_size: -
cdr3_aa: CSVEQSDRFGYTF

d_call: -
v_call: TRBV18
j_call: TRBJ2-3
clone_size: few
cdr3_aa: CASSPEGNTDTQYF